This is a list of T cell receptor beta chains from one sample in a study of shared T cell receptors in the human thymus. Sequenced by immunoSEQ multiplex PCR; TCRdb stores in-frame clones only, minus some. The table lists roughly 700,000 clones, 88% of them singletons. Separately, the same data were catalogued under a study of human thymus T cells.

Specimen: thymocytes. The receptors here all came from a boy under three years old with a congenital heart defect. Each CDR3 is given with its conserved first and last residue. Fields, in order: V gene, clone size, J gene, CDR3 length, D gene, CDR3 DNA, CDR3 protein. The D gene is left open where the match is weak. Not every row has a clone size; where given, it reads once, few, many or a size class.

v_call: TRBV5-5; clone_size: -; j_call: TRBJ1-2; cdr3_length: 17; d_call: -; cdr3_nt: TGTGCCAGCAGCTCGAACCCCATCCGGGACTCTAACTATGGCTACACCTTC; cdr3_aa: CASSSNPIRDSNYGYTF
v_call: TRBV6-5; clone_size: -; j_call: TRBJ1-2; cdr3_length: 14; d_call: TRBD1; cdr3_nt: TGTGCCAGCAGTTCGGGGGGGACAGGGGAAGGCTACACCTTC; cdr3_aa: CASSSGGTGEGYTF
v_call: TRBV29-1; clone_size: -; j_call: TRBJ1-1; cdr3_length: 12; d_call: -; cdr3_nt: TGCAGCGCCTCCGACAAGAACACTGAAGCTTTCTTT; cdr3_aa: CSASDKNTEAFF
v_call: TRBV5-4; clone_size: -; j_call: TRBJ2-7; cdr3_length: 13; d_call: -; cdr3_nt: TGTGCCAGCAGCCAAATAGGGGGCTACGAGCAGTACTTC; cdr3_aa: CASSQIGGYEQYF
v_call: TRBV5-4; clone_size: -; j_call: TRBJ2-4; cdr3_length: 13; d_call: TRBD1; cdr3_nt: TGTGCCAGCAGCCAGGGACAGAAAAACATTCAGTACTTC; cdr3_aa: CASSQGQKNIQYF
v_call: TRBV19; clone_size: once; j_call: TRBJ2-5; cdr3_length: 14; d_call: TRBD1; cdr3_nt: TGTGCCAGTAGGGCAGGGGGCGTTCGAGAGACCCAGTACTTC; cdr3_aa: CASRAGGVRETQYF
v_call: TRBV2; clone_size: -; j_call: TRBJ2-7; cdr3_length: 15; d_call: -; cdr3_nt: TGTGCCAGCAGTGCCCCTCGGACTTCCCTCTACGAGCAGTACTTC; cdr3_aa: CASSAPRTSLYEQYF
v_call: TRBV5-1; clone_size: -; j_call: TRBJ2-3; cdr3_length: 17; d_call: TRBD1; cdr3_nt: TGCGCCAGCAGCTTCCACCGGGACAGGGGGCTCTCAGATACGCAGTATTTT; cdr3_aa: CASSFHRDRGLSDTQYF
v_call: TRBV7-4; clone_size: -; j_call: TRBJ2-5; cdr3_length: 18; d_call: TRBD2; cdr3_nt: TGTGCCAGCAGCTTAGCACTCGGACTAGCGGGAGAGGAAGAGACCCAGTACTTC; cdr3_aa: CASSLALGLAGEEETQYF
v_call: TRBV12-5; clone_size: once; j_call: TRBJ2-7; cdr3_length: 17; d_call: TRBD1; cdr3_nt: TGTGCTAGTGGTTTGGTACCGCAGGGGGCAAGTCCCTACGAGCAGTACTTC; cdr3_aa: CASGLVPQGASPYEQYF
v_call: TRBV4-3; clone_size: -; j_call: TRBJ2-4; cdr3_length: 16; d_call: TRBD2; cdr3_nt: TGCGCCAGCTCTGACGGGAGGGCCTGGTCCAAAAACATTCAGTACTTC; cdr3_aa: CASSDGRAWSKNIQYF
v_call: TRBV28; clone_size: -; j_call: TRBJ2-7; cdr3_length: 15; d_call: TRBD1; cdr3_nt: TGTGCCAGCACCCCGGACAGGGCTGATACCTACGAGCAGTACTTC; cdr3_aa: CASTPDRADTYEQYF
v_call: TRBV27; clone_size: -; j_call: TRBJ2-3; cdr3_length: 20; d_call: TRBD2; cdr3_nt: TGTGCCAGCAAGGGGTTGGGGCCGACCTTTTGGGGCGGGAGTACAGATACGCAGTATTTT; cdr3_aa: CASKGLGPTFWGGSTDTQYF
v_call: TRBV25-1; clone_size: -; j_call: TRBJ2-2; cdr3_length: 16; d_call: TRBD2; cdr3_nt: TGTGCCAGCAGACGGACAGCGGGAGGGCCCCCCGGGGAGCTGTTTTTT; cdr3_aa: CASRRTAGGPPGELFF
v_call: TRBV6-4; clone_size: few; j_call: TRBJ2-7; cdr3_length: 14; d_call: -; cdr3_nt: TGTGCCAGCAGTGACGACGGCCTCAGGGACTCGCGGTACTTC; cdr3_aa: CASSDDGLRDSRYF
v_call: TRBV28; clone_size: -; j_call: TRBJ2-7; cdr3_length: 21; d_call: TRBD2; cdr3_nt: TGTGCCAGCAGTTTATTTGAAGTAGGGGTTTCGGTAGCGGGAGGGATATACGAGCAGTACTTC; cdr3_aa: CASSLFEVGVSVAGGIYEQYF
v_call: TRBV4-1; clone_size: -; j_call: TRBJ2-7; cdr3_length: 15; d_call: -; cdr3_nt: TGCGCCAGCAGCCAAGGAAGTAGACAATCCTACGAGCAGTACTTC; cdr3_aa: CASSQGSRQSYEQYF
v_call: TRBV27; clone_size: -; j_call: TRBJ2-7; cdr3_length: 13; d_call: TRBD2; cdr3_nt: TGTGCCAGCAGTTGGAAAGCGGGAAGCGAGCAGTACTTC; cdr3_aa: CASSWKAGSEQYF
v_call: TRBV7-6; clone_size: -; j_call: TRBJ2-7; cdr3_length: 16; d_call: -; cdr3_nt: TGTGCCAGCAGCCAAGTCCGGGACACCTCAACCCACGAGCAGTACTTC; cdr3_aa: CASSQVRDTSTHEQYF
v_call: TRBV15; clone_size: -; j_call: TRBJ2-1; cdr3_length: 18; d_call: TRBD2; cdr3_nt: TGTGCCACCAGCAGAGATCGAGGACTAGCGGGAACTTACAATGAGCAGTTCTTC; cdr3_aa: CATSRDRGLAGTYNEQFF
v_call: TRBV18; clone_size: -; j_call: TRBJ2-4; cdr3_length: 15; d_call: -; cdr3_nt: TGTGCCAGCTCACCACGGCGGAAAGCCAAAAACATTCAGTACTTC; cdr3_aa: CASSPRRKAKNIQYF
v_call: TRBV29-1; clone_size: -; j_call: TRBJ2-1; cdr3_length: 13; d_call: -; cdr3_nt: TGCAGCGTTCTTCGGGACTTCTACAATGAGCAGTTCTTC; cdr3_aa: CSVLRDFYNEQFF
v_call: TRBV27; clone_size: once; j_call: TRBJ1-2; cdr3_length: 13; d_call: -; cdr3_nt: TGTGCCAGCAGTTTATACCCCACCGAGGGCTACACCTTC; cdr3_aa: CASSLYPTEGYTF
v_call: TRBV27; clone_size: -; j_call: TRBJ2-2; cdr3_length: 16; d_call: TRBD2; cdr3_nt: TGTGCCAGCCGTTGGGCGGGAGGGCTTAACACCGGGGAGCTGTTTTTT; cdr3_aa: CASRWAGGLNTGELFF
v_call: TRBV6-5; clone_size: once; j_call: TRBJ1-1; cdr3_length: 15; d_call: -; cdr3_nt: TGTGCCAGCAGTTACTCGACAGTCAAGGACACTGAAGCTTTCTTT; cdr3_aa: CASSYSTVKDTEAFF
v_call: TRBV5-1; clone_size: -; j_call: TRBJ2-7; cdr3_length: 14; d_call: TRBD1; cdr3_nt: TGCGCCAGCAGCTACTACAGGGGCCCCTACGAGCAGTACTTC; cdr3_aa: CASSYYRGPYEQYF
v_call: TRBV4-2; clone_size: -; j_call: TRBJ2-7; cdr3_length: 16; d_call: TRBD1; cdr3_nt: TGTGCCAGCAGCCCAGGGACAGGGGGCCTAGCCTACGAGCAGTACTTC; cdr3_aa: CASSPGTGGLAYEQYF
v_call: TRBV6-4; clone_size: -; j_call: TRBJ2-3; cdr3_length: 18; d_call: TRBD2; cdr3_nt: TGTGCCAGCAGGGAGCTTCGGACTAGCGGGAGGGGACCAGATACGCAGTATTTT; cdr3_aa: CASRELRTSGRGPDTQYF
v_call: TRBV30; clone_size: -; j_call: TRBJ1-6; cdr3_length: 19; d_call: TRBD1; cdr3_nt: TGTGCCTGGAAAGGAGGGGGACAGGGGGAACTAGGCTATAATTCACCCCTCCACTTT; cdr3_aa: CAWKGGGQGELGYNSPLHF
v_call: TRBV28; clone_size: once; j_call: TRBJ1-4; cdr3_length: 12; d_call: -; cdr3_nt: TGTGCCAGCAAACAGCCTAATGAAAAACTGTTTTTT; cdr3_aa: CASKQPNEKLFF